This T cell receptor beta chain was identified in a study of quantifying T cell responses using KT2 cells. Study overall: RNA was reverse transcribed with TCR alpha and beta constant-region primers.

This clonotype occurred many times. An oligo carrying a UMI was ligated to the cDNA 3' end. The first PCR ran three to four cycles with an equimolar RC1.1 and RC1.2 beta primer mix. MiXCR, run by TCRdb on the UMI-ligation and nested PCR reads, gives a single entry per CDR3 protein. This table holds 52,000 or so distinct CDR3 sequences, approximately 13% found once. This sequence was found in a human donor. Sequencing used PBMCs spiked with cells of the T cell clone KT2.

The CDR3 is CASSRGVANSYEQYF. CDR3 DNA: TGTGCCAGCAGCCGCGGGGTAGCGAACTCCTACGAGCAGTACTTC. The chain couples TRBV14 to TRBJ2-7; D perhaps matches TRBD2 (6 bases). There are 15 residues in the CDR3. Germline V CDR1 and CDR2: SGHDN, FVKESK. Trimming left V 4 bases short and J 0 bases short, with 13 bases between.